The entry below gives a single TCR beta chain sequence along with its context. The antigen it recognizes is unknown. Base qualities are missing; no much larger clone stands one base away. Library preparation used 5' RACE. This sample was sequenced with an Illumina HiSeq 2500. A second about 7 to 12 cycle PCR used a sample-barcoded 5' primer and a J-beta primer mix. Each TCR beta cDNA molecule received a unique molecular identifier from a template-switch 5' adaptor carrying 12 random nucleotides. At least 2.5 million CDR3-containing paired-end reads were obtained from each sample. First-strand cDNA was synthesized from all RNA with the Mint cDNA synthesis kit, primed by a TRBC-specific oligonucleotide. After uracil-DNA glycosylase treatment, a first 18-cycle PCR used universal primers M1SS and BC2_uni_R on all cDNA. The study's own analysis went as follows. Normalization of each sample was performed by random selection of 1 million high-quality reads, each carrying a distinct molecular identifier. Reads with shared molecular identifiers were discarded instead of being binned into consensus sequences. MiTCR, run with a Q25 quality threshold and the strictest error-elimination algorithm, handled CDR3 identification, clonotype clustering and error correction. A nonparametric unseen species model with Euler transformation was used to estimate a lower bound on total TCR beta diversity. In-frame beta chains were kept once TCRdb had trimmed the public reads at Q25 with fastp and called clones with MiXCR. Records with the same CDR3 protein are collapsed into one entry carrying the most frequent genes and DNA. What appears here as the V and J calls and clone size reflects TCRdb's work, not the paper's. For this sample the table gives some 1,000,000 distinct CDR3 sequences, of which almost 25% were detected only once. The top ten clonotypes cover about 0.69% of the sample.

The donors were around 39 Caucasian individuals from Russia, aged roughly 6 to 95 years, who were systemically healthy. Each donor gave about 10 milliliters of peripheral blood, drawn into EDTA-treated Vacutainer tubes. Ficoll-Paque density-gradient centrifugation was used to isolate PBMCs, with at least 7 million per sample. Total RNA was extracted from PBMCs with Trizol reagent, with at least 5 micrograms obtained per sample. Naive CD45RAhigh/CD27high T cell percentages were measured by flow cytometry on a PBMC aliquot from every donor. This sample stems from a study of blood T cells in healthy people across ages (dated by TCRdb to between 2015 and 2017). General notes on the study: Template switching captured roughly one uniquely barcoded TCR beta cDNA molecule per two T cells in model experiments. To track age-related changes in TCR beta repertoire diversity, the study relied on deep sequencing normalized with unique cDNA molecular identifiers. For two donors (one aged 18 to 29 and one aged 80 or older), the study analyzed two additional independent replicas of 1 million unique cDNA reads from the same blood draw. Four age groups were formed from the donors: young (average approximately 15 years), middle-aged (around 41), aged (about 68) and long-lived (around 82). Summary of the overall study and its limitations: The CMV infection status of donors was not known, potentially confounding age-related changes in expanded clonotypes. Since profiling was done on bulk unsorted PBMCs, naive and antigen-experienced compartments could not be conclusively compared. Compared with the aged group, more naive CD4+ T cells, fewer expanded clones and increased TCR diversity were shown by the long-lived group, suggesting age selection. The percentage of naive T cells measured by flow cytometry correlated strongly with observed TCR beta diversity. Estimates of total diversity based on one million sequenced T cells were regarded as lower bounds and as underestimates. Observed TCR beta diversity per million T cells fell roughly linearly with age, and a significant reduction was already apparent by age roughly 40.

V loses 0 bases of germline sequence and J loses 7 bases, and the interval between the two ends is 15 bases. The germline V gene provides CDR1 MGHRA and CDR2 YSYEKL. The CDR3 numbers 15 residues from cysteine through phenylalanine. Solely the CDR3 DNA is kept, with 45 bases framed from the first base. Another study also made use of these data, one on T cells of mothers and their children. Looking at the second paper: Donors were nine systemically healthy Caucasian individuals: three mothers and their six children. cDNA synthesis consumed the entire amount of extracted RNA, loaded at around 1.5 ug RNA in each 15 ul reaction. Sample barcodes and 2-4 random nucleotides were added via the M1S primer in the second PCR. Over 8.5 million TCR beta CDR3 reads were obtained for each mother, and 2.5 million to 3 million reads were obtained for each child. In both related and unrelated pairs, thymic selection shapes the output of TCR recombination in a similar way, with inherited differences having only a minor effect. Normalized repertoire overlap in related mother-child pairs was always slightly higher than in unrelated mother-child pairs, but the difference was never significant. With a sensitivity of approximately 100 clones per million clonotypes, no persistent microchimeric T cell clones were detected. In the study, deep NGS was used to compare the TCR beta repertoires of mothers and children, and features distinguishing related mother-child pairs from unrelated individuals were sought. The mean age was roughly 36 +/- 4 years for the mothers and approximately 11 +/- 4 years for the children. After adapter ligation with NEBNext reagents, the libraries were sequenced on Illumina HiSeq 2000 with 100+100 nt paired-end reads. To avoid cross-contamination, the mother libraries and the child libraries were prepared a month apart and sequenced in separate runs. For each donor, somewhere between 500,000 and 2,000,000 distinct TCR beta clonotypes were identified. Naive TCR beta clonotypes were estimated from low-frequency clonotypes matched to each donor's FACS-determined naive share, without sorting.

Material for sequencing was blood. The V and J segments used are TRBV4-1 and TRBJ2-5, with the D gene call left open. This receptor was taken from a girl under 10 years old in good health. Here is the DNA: TGCGCCAGCAGCCAAGATCAAGACGGCCCCCGGACCCAGTACTTC. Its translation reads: CASSQDQDGPRTQYF.